The 15 T cell receptor beta chains reported below all come from one sample, sequenced in a study of T-cell memory formation after mild COVID-19. TCRdb re-called the 5' RACE reads with MiXCR, one entry per CDR3 protein. The table records 400,000 or so distinct CDR3 sequences, over 15% of them present only once. The specimen was PBMCs or a T cell subset sorted from them (not recorded which). These receptors were taken from an adult woman who had mild COVID-19 (a few samples of this study predate the infection). Cell type and time point are not known.

This clonotype was seen more than once but under ten times. The chain uses TRBV7-6 and TRBJ2-5; D ambiguous. There are 13 residues in the CDR3. V was clipped by 4 bases and J by 3 bases, with 9 bases between them. Germline V gene sequence: CDR1 SGHVS, CDR2 FNYEAQ. This chain's CDR3 is CASSYGFEETQYF. The CDR3 DNA sequence: TGTGCCAGCAGCTACGGATTCGAAGAGACCCAGTACTTC.

This clonotype has a handful of counts. The chain recombines TRBV7-3 with TRBJ2-1; 8 nucleotides align to TRBD2. The V gene end was trimmed by 5 bases and the J gene end by 7 bases; junction bases not matched to a gene: 4. The CDR3 length is 13 residues. Germline V gene data show CDR1 as SGHTA and CDR2 as FQGTGA. The CDR3 loop is CASSGRLANEQFF. In nucleotides, the CDR3 is TGTGCCAGCAGCGGAAGACTAGCGAATGAGCAGTTCTTC.

The chain is built from TRBV29-1 and TRBJ1-4; D not certain. The CDR3 is 10 amino acids. V was trimmed by 5 bases and J by 8 bases, leaving 6 bases between them. Germline CDR1 reads SQVTM; CDR2 reads ANQGSEA. For the CDR3, the DNA is TGCAGCGTTTTGGGGGAAAAACTGTTTTTT. As protein: CSVLGEKLFF.

The chain joins TRBV18 to TRBJ1-1, with unresolved D. The CDR3 consists of 15 residues. Per the germline V gene, CDR1 is KGHSH and CDR2 is LQKENI. V was clipped by 2 bases and J by 2 bases, with 12 bases between them. CDR3 amino acids: CASSPSTNRNTEAFF. The CDR3 nucleotides read TGTGCCAGCTCACCAAGTACTAACAGAAACACTGAAGCTTTCTTT. Full variable domain (remainder filled in from reference TRBV18 and TRBJ1-1): NAGVMQNPRHLVRRRGQEARLRCSPMKGHSHVYWYRQLPEEGLKFMVYLQKENIIDESGMPKERFSAEFPKEGPSILRIQQVVRGDSAAYFCASSPSTNRNTEAFFGQGTRLTVV.

This chain links TRBV7-2 with TRBJ1-1; tentative D call: TRBD1 (5 bases). The germline V gene encodes CDR1 SGHTA and CDR2 FQGNSA. Trimming stripped 1 base from V and 0 bases from J, with 12 bases between. The CDR3 length is 16 residues. Here the CDR3 DNA reads TGTGCCAGCAGCTTAGAAGCAGGGACTATGAACACTGAAGCTTTCTTT. As protein: CASSLEAGTMNTEAFF.

V usage is TRBV20-1 and J usage is TRBJ2-1; no firm D call. The CDR3 is made up of 13 amino acids. The germline V and J ends were trimmed by 3 bases and 5 bases, with 11 bases remaining between them. Germline lookup yields CDR1 DFQATT and CDR2 SNEGSKA (reference sequence). CDR3 loop: CSASQAVHNEQFF. The DNA of the CDR3 is TGCAGTGCTAGCCAGGCTGTTCACAATGAGCAGTTCTTC.

This clonotype appeared a few times. This chain links TRBV7-3 with TRBJ2-3, with a possible D match to TRBD1 (6 bases). Germline CDR1 is SGHTA and CDR2 is FQGTGA. V shed 5 bases and J shed 5 bases, with 20 bases lying between them. The CDR3 is made up of 16 amino acids. In nucleotides, the CDR3 is TGTGCCAGCAGCCCTGGACAGCCCACGGTAGGAGATACGCAGTATTTT. It translates to CASSPGQPTVGDTQYF.

The rearrangement joins TRBV3-1 to TRBJ2-3; 9 bases map to TRBD1. Germline CDR1 reads LGHDT; CDR2 reads YNNKEL (reference sequence). The CDR3 is made up of 15 amino acids. Trimming cost V 1 base and J 4 bases; bases outside gene matches: 3. The CDR3 sequence is CASSQVDRGPDTQYF. For the CDR3, the DNA is TGTGCCAGCAGCCAAGTGGACAGGGGTCCAGATACGCAGTATTTT.

This clonotype was found a few times. The chain combines TRBV7-9 with TRBJ2-3; D gene unclear. The CDR3 sequence is 17 residues long. Trimming stripped 1 base from V and 0 bases from J, with 14 bases between. Germline loops: CDR1 SEHNR, CDR2 FQNEAQ (reference sequence). The DNA of the CDR3 is TGTGCCAGCAGCTTAGATGTTCTCACTACTAGCACAGATACGCAGTATTTT. This encodes CASSLDVLTTSTDTQYF.

The genes are TRBV6-1 and TRBJ1-1; no reliable D call. The germline V and J ends were trimmed by 5 bases and 1 base, with 8 bases remaining between them. Germline CDR1 MNHNS, CDR2 SASEGT. The CDR3 contains 13 residues. CDR3 residues: CASSTNRNTEAFF. The CDR3 DNA sequence: TGTGCCAGCAGTACGAACAGGAACACTGAAGCTTTCTTT.

The rearrangement joins TRBV19 to TRBJ2-1; D not resolved. Germline V CDR1 and CDR2: LNHDA, SQIVND (reference sequence). The V end was cut by 5 bases, the J end by 8 bases, with 13 bases between. The CDR3 length is 13 residues. The CDR3 region is CASSARPGDEQFF. CDR3 sequence (DNA): TGTGCCAGTAGTGCACGACCAGGCGATGAGCAGTTCTTC.

This clonotype turned up a few times. This rearrangement joins TRBV7-9 to TRBJ1-1; D is undetermined. This CDR3 comprises 15 residues. Germline CDR1 and CDR2: SEHNR and FQNEAQ (reference sequence). Trimming shortened V by 5 bases and J by 5 bases, and 18 bases separated the two germline ends. The CDR3 region is CASSRQAIAGTEAFF. As DNA, the CDR3 is TGTGCCAGCAGCCGCCAAGCGATCGCGGGGACTGAAGCTTTCTTT.

The V gene is TRBV29-1, the J gene TRBJ1-2, with D possibly TRBD1 on 5 matching bases. The ends were cut back, 6 bases at V and 8 bases at J, with 22 bases in the middle. This CDR3 has 14 amino acids. Germline values: CDR1 SQVTM, CDR2 ANQGSEA. The CDR3 DNA follows: TGCAGCGTCGAGTTCGGTTCAGGGACTCGGGGCTACACCTTC. Translating it yields CSVEFGSGTRGYTF. Full variable domain (rest looked up from reference TRBV29-1 and TRBJ1-2): SAVISQKPSRDICQRGTSLTIQCQVDSQVTMMFWYRQQPGQSLTLIATANQGSEATYESGFVIDKFPISRPNLTFSTLTVSNMSPEDSSIYLCSVEFGSGTRGYTFGSGTRLTVV.

The chain uses TRBV7-9 and TRBJ2-2; unclear D gene. Looked up from germline, CDR1 is SEHNR and CDR2 is FQNEAQ (reference sequence). This CDR3 contains 15 residues. With 7 bases removed from V and 7 bases from J, the gap between germline ends came to 19 bases. The CDR3, as DNA: TGTGCCAGCATTTCTGGCAGACTGGTGAGCGGGGAGCTGTTTTTT. Amino acids: CASISGRLVSGELFF.

The chain carries TRBV10-3 and TRBJ2-2, with 12 positions matching TRBD2. This CDR3 region has 15 residues. CDR1 is ENHRY, CDR2 SYGVKD, per germline. V was pared by 4 bases and J by 7 bases, with 4 bases of the junction left unmatched. The CDR3 region is CAISGLAGAIGELFF. The CDR3 nucleotides read TGTGCCATCAGTGGACTAGCGGGAGCGATCGGGGAGCTGTTTTTT.